This T cell receptor beta chain was recorded in a study of blood T cells in healthy people across ages. Primed by a sample-barcoded 5' primer and a J-beta primer mix, a second PCR proceeded for roughly 7 to 11 cycles. One entry per CDR3 protein, called by TCRdb with MiXCR from the 5' RACE reads. The sample has under 2,000,000 distinct CDR3 sequences, roughly 50% seen once. The receptor comes from a woman aged 40 to 50 in good health. The sample consisted of blood.

The CDR3 sequence is CASSLTGTDERDTQYF. The CDR3 nucleotides are TGTGCCAGCAGTTTAACCGGGACCGACGAGAGAGATACGCAGTATTTT. The chain uses TRBV27 and TRBJ2-3, with D perhaps TRBD1 or TRBD2 (5 bases each). Germline values: CDR1 MNHEY, CDR2 SMNVEV (reference sequence). The CDR3 totals 16 residues. Trimming removed 2 bases at V and 5 bases at J, with 17 bases between.